This T cell receptor beta chain was identified in a study of cytomegalovirus exposure and HLA in healthy donors. Regarding the study as a whole: Reported performance of the classifier showed diagnosis of cytomegalovirus status with high specificity and sensitivity. HLA allele associations emerged for roughly 16,000 TCR beta sequences in a later analysis, at 0.05 false discovery rate.

Researchers ran the PCR with 60 Vbeta and 13 Jbeta primers. The table came from immunoSEQ multiplex PCR; TCRdb's copy has only in-frame clones and leaves some out. The sample lists about 140,000 clones; approximately 70% were seen once. Notes on this clone: Its antigen remains unknown.

V shed 5 bases and J 9 bases; nucleotides not matched to a gene: 9. Germline V gives CDR1 SGHAT, CDR2 FQNNGV. The CDR3 runs 15 residues. This receptor was obtained from a woman aged 55-69 years in good health and CMV-seronegative. The chain joins TRBV11-2 to TRBJ1-6; 8 bases match TRBD1. Sequences were obtained from PBMCs. In DNA, the CDR3 is TGTGCCAGCAGCGGTACACAGGGGGGATTTTCACCCCTCCACTTT. This gives the protein CASSGTQGGFSPLHF.